This T cell receptor (beta chain) was documented in a study of blood T cell repertoires in COVID-19. At the level of the study: Both acute and convalescent COVID-19 samples were obtained from the United States, Italy and Spain. The analysed material was cDNA or gDNA that came from T cells, B-cell-depleted T cells, or PBMCs.

The V and J ends lost 5 bases and 4 bases respectively, with 11 bases between them. Germline CDR1 MNHEY, CDR2 SMNVEV (reference sequence). The CDR3 extends over 13 amino acids. Seattle patients were enrolled during active infection and followed longitudinally. Methods used by the authors: Amplification of reference gene primers provided the estimated nucleated cell counts. Sequencing was performed with immunoSEQ multiplex PCR; in TCRdb, only in-frame clones are kept and a portion is missing. V and J calls and clone size are as listed in that table; D and trimming were resolved from the DNA. The sample yields under 200,000 clones, about 88% seen once.

Specimen: peripheral blood. The clonotype was recovered from a woman at least 80 years old with COVID-19, enrolled during active disease. This rearrangement joins TRBV27 to TRBJ1-2; TRBD1 is a possible D gene (6 bases). CDR3 bases: TGTGCCAGCAGTCAACAGGGCGGCTATGGCTACACCTTC. It specifies CASSQQGGYGYTF.